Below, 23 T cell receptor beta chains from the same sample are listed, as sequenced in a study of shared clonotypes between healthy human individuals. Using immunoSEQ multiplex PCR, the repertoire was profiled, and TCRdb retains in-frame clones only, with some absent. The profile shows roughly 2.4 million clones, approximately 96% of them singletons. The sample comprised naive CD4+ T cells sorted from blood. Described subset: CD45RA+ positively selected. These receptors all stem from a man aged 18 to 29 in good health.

The CDR3 spells CASSLATSGSEAFF. The CDR3, as DNA: TGCGCCAGCAGCTTGGCGACATCGGGTTCTGAAGCTTTCTTT. The V gene is TRBV5-1, the J gene TRBJ1-1; D is unclear. CDR3 length equals 14 residues. Trimming stripped 0 bases from V and 6 bases from J, with 12 bases between. In germline, CDR1 is SGHRS, CDR2 YFSETQ.

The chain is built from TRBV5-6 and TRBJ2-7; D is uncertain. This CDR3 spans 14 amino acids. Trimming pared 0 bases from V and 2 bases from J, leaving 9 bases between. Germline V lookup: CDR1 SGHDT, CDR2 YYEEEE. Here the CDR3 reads CASSLAQLTYEQYF. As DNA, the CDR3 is TGTGCCAGCAGCTTGGCGCAGCTAACCTACGAGCAGTACTTC.

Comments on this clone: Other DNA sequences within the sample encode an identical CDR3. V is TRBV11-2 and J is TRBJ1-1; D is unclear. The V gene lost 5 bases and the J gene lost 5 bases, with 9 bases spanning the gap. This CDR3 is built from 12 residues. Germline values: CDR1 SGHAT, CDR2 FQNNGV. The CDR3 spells CASSLSGTEAFF. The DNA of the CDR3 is TGTGCCAGCAGCCTCAGCGGGACTGAAGCTTTCTTT.

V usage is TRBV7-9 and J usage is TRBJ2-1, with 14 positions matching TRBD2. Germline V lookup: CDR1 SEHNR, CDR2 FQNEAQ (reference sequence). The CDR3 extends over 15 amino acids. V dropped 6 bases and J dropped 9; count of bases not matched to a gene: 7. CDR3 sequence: CASRRNGTSGGEQFF. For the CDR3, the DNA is TGTGCCAGCAGGAGGAACGGGACTAGCGGGGGTGAGCAGTTCTTC.

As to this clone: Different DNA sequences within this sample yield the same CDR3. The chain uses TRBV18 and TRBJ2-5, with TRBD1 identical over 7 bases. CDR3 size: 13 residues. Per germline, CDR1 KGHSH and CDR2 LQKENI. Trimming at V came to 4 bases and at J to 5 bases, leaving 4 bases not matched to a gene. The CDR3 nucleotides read TGTGCCAGCTCACAGGGGGCCAGGGAGACCCAGTACTTC. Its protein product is CASSQGARETQYF.

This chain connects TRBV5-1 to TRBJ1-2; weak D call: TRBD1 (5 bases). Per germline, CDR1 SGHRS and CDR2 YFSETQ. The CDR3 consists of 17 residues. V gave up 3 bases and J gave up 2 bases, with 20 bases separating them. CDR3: CASSSRGTLAVNYGYTF. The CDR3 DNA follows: TGCGCCAGCAGCTCCCGCGGGACCCTGGCGGTAAACTATGGCTACACCTTC.

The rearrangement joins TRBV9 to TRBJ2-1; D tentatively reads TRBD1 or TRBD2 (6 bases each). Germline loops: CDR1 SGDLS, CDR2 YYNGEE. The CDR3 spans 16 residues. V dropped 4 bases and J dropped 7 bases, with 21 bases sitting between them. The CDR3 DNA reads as TGTGCCAGCAGCTCGCGCCCCGCCCTAGGGGGGAATGAGCAGTTCTTC. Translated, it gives CASSSRPALGGNEQFF. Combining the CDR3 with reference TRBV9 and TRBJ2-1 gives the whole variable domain DSGVTQTPKHLITATGQRVTLRCSPRSGDLSVYWYQQSLDQGLQFLIQYYNGEERAKGNILERFSAQQFPDLHSELNLSSLELGDSALYFCASSSRPALGGNEQFFGPGTRLTVL.

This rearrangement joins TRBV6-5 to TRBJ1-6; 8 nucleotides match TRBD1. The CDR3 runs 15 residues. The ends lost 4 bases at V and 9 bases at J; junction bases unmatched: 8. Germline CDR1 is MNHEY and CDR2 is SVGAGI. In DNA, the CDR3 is TGTGCCAGCAGTTCCGCGACAGGGGATACTTCACCCCTCCACTTT. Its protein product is CASSSATGDTSPLHF.

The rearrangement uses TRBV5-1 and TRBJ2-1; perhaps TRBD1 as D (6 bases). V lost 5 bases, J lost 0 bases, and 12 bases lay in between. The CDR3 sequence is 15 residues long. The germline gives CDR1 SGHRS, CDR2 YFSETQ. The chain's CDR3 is CASRPGDNSYNEQFF. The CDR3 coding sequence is TGCGCCAGCAGACCAGGGGATAACTCCTACAATGAGCAGTTCTTC.

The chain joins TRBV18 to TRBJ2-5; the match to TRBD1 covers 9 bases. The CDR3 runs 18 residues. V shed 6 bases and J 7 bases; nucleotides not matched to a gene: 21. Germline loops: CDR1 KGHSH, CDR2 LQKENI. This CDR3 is CASSPLALPTGGLGTQYF. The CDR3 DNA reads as TGTGCCAGCTCGCCTCTAGCCCTTCCGACAGGGGGGTTGGGGACCCAGTACTTC. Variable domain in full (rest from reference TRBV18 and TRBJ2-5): NAGVMQNPRHLVRRRGQEARLRCSPMKGHSHVYWYRQLPEEGLKFMVYLQKENIIDESGMPKERFSAEFPKEGPSILRIQQVVRGDSAAYFCASSPLALPTGGLGTQYFGPGTRLLVL.

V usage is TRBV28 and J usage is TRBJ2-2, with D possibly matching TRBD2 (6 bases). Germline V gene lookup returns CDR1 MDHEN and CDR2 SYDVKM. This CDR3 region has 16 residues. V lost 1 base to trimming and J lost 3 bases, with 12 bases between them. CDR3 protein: CASSLLGRRDTGELFF. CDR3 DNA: TGTGCCAGCAGTTTATTGGGCAGGAGGGACACCGGGGAGCTGTTTTTT.

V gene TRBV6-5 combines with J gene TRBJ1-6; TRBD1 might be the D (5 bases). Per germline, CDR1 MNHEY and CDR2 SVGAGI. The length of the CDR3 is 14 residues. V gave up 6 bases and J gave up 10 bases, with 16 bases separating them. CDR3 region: CASSRDAWDSPLHF. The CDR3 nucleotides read TGTGCCAGCAGCCGGGATGCCTGGGACTCACCCCTCCACTTT.

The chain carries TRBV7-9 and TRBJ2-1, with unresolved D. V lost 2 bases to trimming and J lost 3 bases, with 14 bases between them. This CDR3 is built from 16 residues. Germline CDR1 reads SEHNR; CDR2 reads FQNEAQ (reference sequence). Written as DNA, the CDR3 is TGTGCCAGCAGCTTACAATTGGGCAGAAACTACAATGAGCAGTTCTTC. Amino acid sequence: CASSLQLGRNYNEQFF.

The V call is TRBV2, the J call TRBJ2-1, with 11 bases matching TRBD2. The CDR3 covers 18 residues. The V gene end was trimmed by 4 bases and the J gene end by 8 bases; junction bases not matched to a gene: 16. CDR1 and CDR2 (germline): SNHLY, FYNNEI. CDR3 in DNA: TGTGCCAGCAGTGTGTCCCGTCAGCGTAGCGGGAGGGCCGATGAGCAGTTCTTC. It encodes CASSVSRQRSGRADEQFF. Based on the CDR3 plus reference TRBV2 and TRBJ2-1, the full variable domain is EPEVTQTPSHQVTQMGQEVILRCVPISNHLYFYWYRQILGQKVEFLVSFYNNEISEKSEIFDDQFSVERPDGSNFTLKIRSTKLEDSAMYFCASSVSRQRSGRADEQFFGPGTRLTVL.

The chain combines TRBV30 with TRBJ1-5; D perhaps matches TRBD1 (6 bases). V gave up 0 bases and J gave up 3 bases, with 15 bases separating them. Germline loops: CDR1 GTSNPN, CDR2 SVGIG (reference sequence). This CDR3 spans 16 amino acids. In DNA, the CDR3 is TGTGCCTGGAGTGTAGGAGGGGGGTCTAACAATCAGCCCCAGCATTTT. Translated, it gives CAWSVGGGSNNQPQHF.

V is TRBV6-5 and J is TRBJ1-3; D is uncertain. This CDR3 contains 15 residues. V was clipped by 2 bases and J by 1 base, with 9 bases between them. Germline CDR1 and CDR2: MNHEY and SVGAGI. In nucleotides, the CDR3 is TGTGCCAGCAGTTACGACTTCCCATCTGGAAACACCATATATTTT. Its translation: CASSYDFPSGNTIYF.

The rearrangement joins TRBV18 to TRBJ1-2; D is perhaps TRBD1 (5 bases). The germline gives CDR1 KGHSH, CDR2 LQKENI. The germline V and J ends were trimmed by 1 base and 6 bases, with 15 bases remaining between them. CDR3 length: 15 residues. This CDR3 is CASSPQGPRTNGYTF. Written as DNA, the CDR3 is TGTGCCAGCTCACCACAGGGGCCCCGTACGAATGGCTACACCTTC.

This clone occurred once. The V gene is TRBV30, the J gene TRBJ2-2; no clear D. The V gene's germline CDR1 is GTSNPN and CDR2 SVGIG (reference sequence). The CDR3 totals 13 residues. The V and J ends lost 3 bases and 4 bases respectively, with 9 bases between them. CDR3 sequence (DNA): TGTGCCTGGAGAGGCTCTCTCACCGGGGAGCTGTTTTTT. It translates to CAWRGSLTGELFF.

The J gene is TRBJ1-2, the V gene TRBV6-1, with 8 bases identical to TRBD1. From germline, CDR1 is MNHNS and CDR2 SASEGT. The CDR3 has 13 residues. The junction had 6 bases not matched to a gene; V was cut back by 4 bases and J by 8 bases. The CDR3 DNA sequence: TGTGCCAGCAGTGCCGGACAGGGCGGCGGCTACACCTTC. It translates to CASSAGQGGGYTF.

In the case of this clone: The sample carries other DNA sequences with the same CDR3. CDR3 residues: CASSSGTGYYGYTF. In nucleotides, the CDR3 is TGTGCCAGCTCATCTGGGACAGGTTATTATGGCTACACCTTC. V and J are TRBV18 and TRBJ1-2; 8 bases line up with TRBD1. V was clipped by 5 bases and J by 5 bases; unmatched bases: 7. Germline V gives CDR1 KGHSH, CDR2 LQKENI. The CDR3 is made up of 14 amino acids. The whole variable domain, filled in from reference TRBV18 and TRBJ1-2, reads NAGVMQNPRHLVRRRGQEARLRCSPMKGHSHVYWYRQLPEEGLKFMVYLQKENIIDESGMPKERFSAEFPKEGPSILRIQQVVRGDSAAYFCASSSGTGYYGYTFGSGTRLTVV.

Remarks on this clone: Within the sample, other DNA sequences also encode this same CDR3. The CDR3 sequence is CASSLPTNTEAFF. The CDR3 coding sequence is TGTGCCAGCAGCTTACCGACGAACACTGAAGCTTTCTTT. The V gene is TRBV7-9, the J gene TRBJ1-1, with D uncertain. Trimming took off 2 bases at V and 1 base at J, with 5 bases between the two ends. The CDR3 is 13 amino acids. Germline CDR1 SEHNR, CDR2 FQNEAQ (reference sequence).

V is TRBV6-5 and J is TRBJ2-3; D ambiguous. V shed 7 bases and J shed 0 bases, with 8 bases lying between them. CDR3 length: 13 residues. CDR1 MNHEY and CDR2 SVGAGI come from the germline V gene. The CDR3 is CASKPTSTDTQYF. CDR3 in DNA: TGTGCCAGCAAACCGACCAGCACAGATACGCAGTATTTT.

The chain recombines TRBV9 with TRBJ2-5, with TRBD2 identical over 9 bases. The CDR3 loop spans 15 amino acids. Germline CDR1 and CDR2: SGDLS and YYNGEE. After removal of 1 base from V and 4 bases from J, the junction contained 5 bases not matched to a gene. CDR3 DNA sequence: TGTGCCAGCAGCGTAATAGCGGGAGAGCGAGAGACCCAGTACTTC. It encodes CASSVIAGERETQYF.